The present T cell receptor beta chain was sequenced within a study of PD-1 blockade in mismatch repair-deficient tumors. Findings of the study overall: Rapid post-treatment expansion, then contraction, generally preceding radiologic response, marked tumor-resident clones.

The protocol was immunoSEQ multiplex PCR, while the TCRdb copy is restricted to in-frame clones and leaves out a portion. The repertoire includes 100,000 to 150,000 clones, about 88% of them detected once, and less than 15% sits in the top ten. Remarks on this clone: Antigen specificity is unknown.

Three pembrolizumab responders had their TCRs sequenced. Sequenced material: peripheral blood, taken 44 weeks after starting pembrolizumab. The receptor's source is an adult with mismatch repair-deficient cancer.

In DNA form, the CDR3 reads TGTGCCAGCAGCTTACGAAGCGGGAGCAACTACGAGCAGTACTTC. Its translation is CASSLRSGSNYEQYF. The J gene is TRBJ2-7, the V gene TRBV11-2; the match to TRBD2 covers 8 bases. Losses at the gene ends were 2 bases for V and 3 bases for J; bases not matched to a gene: 6. The germline CDR1 and CDR2 sequences are SGHAT and FQNNGV. The CDR3 is 15 amino acids.